These 23 T cell receptor beta chains came from one sample sequenced in a study of CD8+ T cells in alopecia areata. Following extraction, RNA underwent reverse transcription to cDNA, which served as the sequencing template. Generated by immunoSEQ multiplex PCR, the TCRdb table keeps only in-frame clones and is missing some. This table has about 210,000 clones, over 60% appearing once. Regarding treatment: oral pan-JAK inhibitor, 5-10 mg twice daily. Sequencing was performed on CD4+ T cells sorted from blood, taken at week 4, from a patient treated with tofacitinib. These receptors all stem from a human donor with alopecia areata.

The V call is TRBV5-1, the J call TRBJ2-5; 8 bases map to TRBD1. V was clipped by 4 bases and J by 2 bases; unmatched bases: 7. Per germline, CDR1 SGHRS and CDR2 YFSETQ. CDR3 length: 15 amino acids. The CDR3 loop is CASSRSGQGQETQYF. The CDR3 DNA reads as TGCGCCAGCAGCCGGAGCGGACAGGGACAAGAGACCCAGTACTTC. Variable domain in full (rest from reference TRBV5-1 and TRBJ2-5): KAGVTQTPRYLIKTRGQQVTLSCSPISGHRSVSWYQQTPGQGLQFLFEYFSETQRNKGNFPGRFSGRQFSNSRSEMNVSTLELGDSALYLCASSRSGQGQETQYFGPGTRLLVL.

The rearrangement links TRBV30 to TRBJ2-6; unclear D gene. The V end lost 2 bases, the J end lost 0 bases, and 8 bases lay between the germline ends. CDR1 GTSNPN and CDR2 SVGIG come from the germline V gene (reference sequence). This CDR3 is 15 amino acids long. The CDR3 DNA is TGTGCCTGGAGTACTGGCCCCTCTGGGGCCAACGTCCTGACTTTC. Its protein product is CAWSTGPSGANVLTF.

The genes are TRBV2 and TRBJ1-6, with a possible D match to TRBD1 (5 bases). Trimming removed 6 bases at V and 0 bases at J, with 9 bases between. The CDR3 runs 15 residues. CDR1 is SNHLY, CDR2 FYNNEI, per germline. CDR3 nucleotides: TGTGCCAGCAGGACAGCCGGCTCCTATAATTCACCCCTCCACTTT. Protein product: CASRTAGSYNSPLHF.

This clone has a single count. CDR3 nucleotides: TGTGCCAGCAGTGAGGAGTCGGTAGTCACTGAAGCTTTCTTT. The encoded protein is CASSEESVVTEAFF. The chain carries TRBV2 and TRBJ1-1; D uncertain. The V gene lost 3 bases and the J gene lost 4 bases, with 12 bases spanning the gap. This CDR3 is built from 14 residues. Germline lookup yields CDR1 SNHLY and CDR2 FYNNEI.

The chain combines TRBV10-3 with TRBJ2-1; TRBD2 matches 8 bases. The CDR3 totals 17 residues. Germline V CDR1 and CDR2: ENHRY, SYGVKD. V shed 6 bases and J 2 bases; nucleotides not matched to a gene: 12. CDR3 in DNA: TGTGCCATCAGGCCCCAAACCTCAGCGGGGGCCTACAATGAGCAGTTCTTC. Translation: CAIRPQTSAGAYNEQFF.

The genes are TRBV6-5 and TRBJ2-7, with D perhaps being TRBD1 or TRBD2 (7 bases each). The CDR3 totals 15 residues. CDR1 and CDR2 (germline): MNHEY, SVGAGI. The ends were cut back, 2 bases at V and 2 bases at J, with 13 bases in the middle. The CDR3 loop is CASSYAAGGAYEQYF. As DNA, the CDR3 is TGTGCCAGCAGTTACGCGGCAGGGGGGGCCTACGAGCAGTACTTC.

V is TRBV7-2 and J is TRBJ2-5; no definite D call. The CDR3 totals 12 residues. Germline CDR1 SGHTA, CDR2 FQGNSA. The V and J ends lost 5 bases and 5 bases respectively, with 9 bases between them. The CDR3 loop is CASSAPWETQYF. CDR3 in DNA: TGTGCCAGCAGCGCTCCGTGGGAGACCCAGTACTTC.

The chain has TRBV20-1 and TRBJ2-7; unclear D gene. Germline V gene sequence: CDR1 DFQATT, CDR2 SNEGSKA (reference sequence). The CDR3 has 8 residues. Deletions cut 7 bases from V and 6 bases from J, with 4 bases between. In DNA form, the CDR3 reads TGCAGTGTAGGCGAGCAGTACTTC. It is translated as CSVGEQYF.

The chain links TRBV5-6 to TRBJ1-5, with D uncertain. The V gene lost 0 bases and the J gene lost 2 bases, with 12 bases spanning the gap. Germline assignment: CDR1 SGHDT and CDR2 YYEEEE. This CDR3 has 16 residues. The CDR3 spells CASSLEPRAGNQPQHF. As DNA, the CDR3 is TGTGCCAGCAGCTTGGAACCAAGGGCCGGCAATCAGCCCCAGCATTTT. The full variable domain, completed using reference TRBV5-6 and TRBJ1-5, is DAGVTQSPTHLIKTRGQQVTLRCSPKSGHDTVSWYQQALGQGPQFIFQYYEEEERQRGNFPDRFSGHQFPNYSSELNVNALLLGDSALYLCASSLEPRAGNQPQHFGDGTRLSIL.

The chain carries TRBV2 and TRBJ1-6; tentatively, D is TRBD1 (6 bases). V was clipped by 1 base and J by 13 bases, with 11 bases between them. CDR3 size: 13 residues. CDR1 SNHLY and CDR2 FYNNEI come from the germline V gene. Here the CDR3 DNA reads TGTGCCAGCAGTGAAGACAGGGCCAGGCCCCTCCACTTT. Encoded protein: CASSEDRARPLHF.

The CDR3 reads CAISEAQQGTEAFF. The CDR3 nucleotides read TGTGCCATCAGTGAGGCACAACAGGGCACTGAAGCTTTCTTT. The chain carries TRBV10-3 and TRBJ1-1; weak D call: TRBD1 (6 bases). Looked up from germline, CDR1 is ENHRY and CDR2 is SYGVKD. CDR3 size: 14 residues. The ends were cut back, 2 bases at V and 4 bases at J, with 11 bases in the middle.

The chain uses TRBV6-5 and TRBJ2-7; the D gene could be TRBD1 or TRBD2 (5 bases each). The CDR3 runs 12 residues. Germline V gene sequence: CDR1 MNHEY, CDR2 SVGAGI. Trimming took 10 bases from V and 3 from J, leaving 13 bases between them. The CDR3 loop reads CATRDGLYEQYF. The CDR3 coding sequence is TGTGCCACCCGGGACGGCCTCTACGAGCAGTACTTC.

This clone has only one observation. The J gene is TRBJ2-3, the V gene TRBV5-4; TRBD2 matches at 11 bases. The V and J ends lost 1 base and 2 bases, in that order; junction bases with no gene match: 9. CDR3 size: 18 residues. CDR1 and CDR2 from the germline V gene are SGHNT and YYREEE (reference sequence). The CDR3 DNA is TGTGCCAGCAGCTTGAAGACTAGCGGGGTTCTTTACACAGATACGCAGTATTTT. Its protein product is CASSLKTSGVLYTDTQYF.

This clone was found a few times. The chain couples TRBV6-1 to TRBJ2-3; D possibly corresponds to TRBD2 (7 bases). The CDR3 sequence is 14 residues long. In germline, CDR1 is MNHNS, CDR2 SASEGT. The CDR3 sequence is CATTGGGPTDTQYF. CDR3 nucleotides: TGTGCTACCACGGGCGGGGGCCCCACAGATACGCAGTATTTT.

V and J are TRBV2 and TRBJ1-2, with 8 bases fitting TRBD1. V gave up 5 bases and J gave up 4 bases; unmatched junction bases: 6. The V gene's germline CDR1 is SNHLY and CDR2 FYNNEI. The CDR3 sequence is 14 residues long. The CDR3 nucleotides are TGTGCCAGCAGTAACAGGGGGACAAGCTATGGCTACACCTTC. As protein: CASSNRGTSYGYTF.

The chain is built from TRBV7-2 and TRBJ1-1, with 7 nucleotides matching TRBD1. Germline CDR1 reads SGHTA; CDR2 reads FQGNSA. The CDR3 extends over 12 amino acids. V was clipped by 4 bases and J by 12 bases; unmatched bases: 8. The CDR3 loop reads CASSSGRGYSFF. CDR3 bases: TGTGCCAGCAGCTCCGGCAGGGGGTATTCTTTCTTT.

CDR3 in amino acids: CASRGRGGHGYTF. CDR3 DNA: TGCGCCAGCAGGGGACGGGGAGGCCATGGCTACACCTTC. This chain connects TRBV23-1 to TRBJ1-2; D may be TRBD1 (5 bases). TRBV23-1 is noted as an ORF with a role that remains uncertain. Trimming left V 6 bases short and J 6 bases short, with 14 bases between. The CDR3 loop spans 13 amino acids.

The chain uses TRBV29-1 and TRBJ1-2, with a possible D match to TRBD1 (5 bases). The germline V gene encodes CDR1 SQVTM and CDR2 ANQGSEA. CDR3 size: 14 residues. V lost 0 bases to trimming and J lost 5 bases, with 13 bases between them. This chain's CDR3 is CSVEDKGHLYGYTF. For the CDR3, the DNA is TGCAGCGTTGAAGATAAGGGGCACTTGTATGGCTACACCTTC.

The chain uses TRBV2 and TRBJ1-2; the match to TRBD1 covers 10 bases. The CDR3 length is 16 residues. V lost 6 bases and J lost 4; bases outside the gene matches: 11. Per the germline V gene, CDR1 is SNHLY and CDR2 is FYNNEI. The chain's CDR3 is CASRRPGTGESYGYTF. The DNA for the CDR3 is TGTGCCAGCAGACGACCCGGGACAGGGGAGTCCTATGGCTACACCTTC.

The chain has TRBV7-9 and TRBJ2-5, with unresolved D. This CDR3 is built from 14 residues. CDR1 is SEHNR, CDR2 FQNEAQ, per germline (reference sequence). V was pared by 3 bases and J by 1 base, with 9 bases between. The CDR3 region has the DNA TGTGCCAGCAGCTTGATTCAGCCCCAAGAGACCCAGTACTTC. Its translation is CASSLIQPQETQYF.

The genes are TRBV7-9 and TRBJ1-6, with D perhaps TRBD1 (6 bases). Trimming left V 4 bases short and J 9 bases short, with 16 bases between. This CDR3 comprises 15 residues. Germline V gene sequence: CDR1 SEHNR, CDR2 FQNEAQ (reference sequence). The CDR3 DNA follows: TGTGCCAGCAGCTCTACAGGGTTAGGCGGTTCACCCCTCCACTTT. This sequence encodes CASSSTGLGGSPLHF.

The chain is built from TRBV2 and TRBJ2-1; 10 positions agree with TRBD2. With 2 bases clipped from V and 7 bases from J, the junction kept 5 bases outside the gene matches. Germline CDR1 is SNHLY and CDR2 is FYNNEI. The CDR3 spans 15 residues. As DNA, the CDR3 is TGTGCCAGCAGTGAATCGGGACTAGCGTCTAATGAGCAGTTCTTC. Protein sequence: CASSESGLASNEQFF.

This chain connects TRBV6-5 to TRBJ2-4; 8 nucleotides align to TRBD1. The CDR3 consists of 12 residues. Losses at the gene ends were 7 bases for V and 8 bases for J; bases not matched to a gene: 4. CDR1 MNHEY and CDR2 SVGAGI come from the germline V gene. The CDR3 reads CASKSQGDIQYF. In DNA form, the CDR3 reads TGTGCCAGCAAATCACAGGGGGACATTCAGTACTTC.